These T cell receptor beta chains were read from a single sample in a study of brain T cells in children with intractable seizures. Using immunoSEQ multiplex PCR, the repertoire was profiled, and TCRdb retains in-frame clones only, with some absent. The data show just under 65,000 clones, with approximately 95% seen just once and 0.38% held by the top ten. Material: peripheral blood, obtained at surgery. The receptors come from a boy under three years old with focal cortical dysplasia and intractable seizures. Both conserved end residues are part of each CDR3. D genes are given only for firm matches. Some rows mark clone size as missing; the rest say once, few, many or name a class of expanded clone.

TRBJ2-1 TRBV3-1/TRBV3-2 - - CASSQTSFGEQFF TGTGCCAGCAGCCAGACTAGTTTCGGAGAGCAGTTCTTC
TRBJ2-7 TRBV7-9 - TRBD1 CASSWDRVSYEQYF TGTGCCAGCAGCTGGGACAGGGTCTCCTACGAGCAGTACTTC
TRBJ2-1 TRBV12-5 once TRBD2 CASGDPRLAGGGEQFF TGTGCTAGTGGTGATCCCCGACTAGCGGGGGGAGGGGAGCAGTTCTTC
TRBJ1-5 TRBV5-1 - TRBD1 CASISTGNLNQPQHF TGCGCCAGCATATCGACAGGGAATCTGAATCAGCCCCAGCATTTT
TRBJ1-1 TRBV5-1 - - CASSSYRVDTEAFF TGCGCCAGCAGCTCATACAGGGTGGACACTGAAGCTTTCTTT
TRBJ2-5 TRBV5-1 - TRBD2 CASSAVTAGGLQETQYF TGCGCCAGCAGCGCTGTGACAGCGGGAGGACTCCAAGAGACCCAGTACTTC
TRBJ2-7 TRBV29-1 - TRBD1 CSVAGQGIYEQYF TGCAGCGTGGCTGGACAGGGGATCTACGAGCAGTACTTC
TRBJ2-7 TRBV27 - TRBD1 CASTRGDRAGEQYF TGTGCCAGCACTAGGGGGGACAGGGCGGGGGAGCAGTACTTC
TRBJ2-6 TRBV7-9 - - CASSPRGSGANVLTF TGTGCCAGCAGCCCTCGGGGCTCTGGGGCCAACGTCCTGACTTTC
TRBJ1-4 TRBV15 - TRBD1 CATSRDATWTGNEKLFF TGTGCCACCAGCAGAGACGCTACCTGGACAGGGAATGAAAAACTGTTTTTT
TRBJ1-4 TRBV27 - - CASSFLGEKLFF TGTGCCAGCAGTTTCTTAGGGGAAAAACTGTTTTTT
TRBJ2-7 TRBV6-5 - TRBD2 CASRKAGASYEQYF TGTGCCAGCAGGAAAGCGGGAGCCTCCTACGAGCAGTACTTC
TRBJ2-1 TRBV20-1 - - CCRSSYNEQFF TGCTGTCGGAGCTCCTACAATGAGCAGTTCTTC
TRBJ2-1 TRBV7-9 - - CASSPESYNEQFF TGTGCCAGCAGCCCGGAGTCCTACAATGAGCAGTTCTTC
TRBJ1-1 TRBV5-1 - TRBD1 CASSLGSLRGQPEAFF TGCGCCAGCAGCTTGGGCAGCCTCAGGGGGCAGCCTGAAGCTTTCTTT
TRBJ1-5 TRBV5-1 - - CASSCRGHRSFQPQHF TGCGCCAGCAGCTGTAGGGGACACAGATCTTTTCAGCCCCAGCATTTT
TRBJ2-1 TRBV21-1 - - CASSRRGSYNEQFF TGTGCCAGCAGCCGCAGGGGCTCCTACAATGAGCAGTTCTTC
TRBJ2-5 TRBV6-1 - - CASSDTGWETQYF TGTGCCAGCAGTGATACAGGGTGGGAGACCCAGTACTTC
TRBJ1-2 TRBV5-1 - TRBD1 CASSATPTGGGYTF TGCGCCAGCAGCGCAACTCCGACAGGGGGTGGCTACACCTTC
TRBJ2-3 TRBV5-4 - TRBD2 CASSLGAGGTDTQYF TGTGCCAGCAGCTTGGGTGCGGGGGGGACTGATACGCAGTATTTT
TRBJ2-7 TRBV11-2 - TRBD1 CASRKPGQGDEQYF TGTGCCAGCAGGAAGCCGGGACAGGGGGACGAGCAGTACTTC
TRBJ2-2 TRBV12-1 - - CASSPGQPRSTGELFF TGTGCCAGCAGCCCGGGACAGCCCCGGTCCACCGGGGAGCTGTTTTTT
TRBJ2-2 TRBV6-5 - - CASRGDRPNTGELFF TGTGCCAGCAGGGGGGATAGGCCGAACACCGGGGAGCTGTTTTTT
TRBJ2-5 TRBV7-2 - - CASSLAGETQYF TGTGCCAGCAGCTTAGCCGGGGAGACCCAGTACTTC
TRBJ2-5 TRBV11-2 - TRBD2 CASSLAGETQYF TGTGCCAGCAGCCTAGCGGGAGAGACCCAGTACTTC
TRBJ2-1 TRBV10-1 - TRBD2 CASSGIGAGGRSSEQFF TGCGCCAGCAGCGGGATCGGAGCGGGGGGGCGGTCGAGTGAGCAGTTCTTC